The next 2 T cell receptor beta chains were all read from a single sample in a study of PD-1 blockade in classical Hodgkin lymphoma. The assay was immunoSEQ multiplex PCR, and TCRdb's table has in-frame clones only and misses some. The sample includes tens of thousands of clones, 90% of them seen just once. Time point here: cycle 4 day 1 (C4D1), after six to seven weeks of nivolumab. Autologous stem cell transplantation was followed by relapse in every patient, and brentuximab vedotin exposure varied. Sequencing used peripheral blood mononuclear cells (PBMCs), obtained before the fourth cycle of nivolumab. Receptor source: a human donor with classical Hodgkin lymphoma.

V gene TRBV7-8 combines with J gene TRBJ2-7, with 9 positions matching TRBD1. The CDR3 consists of 15 residues. CDR1 SGHVS and CDR2 FQNEAQ come from the germline V gene. J was trimmed by 5 bases and V by 5 bases; bases with no gene match: 10. The CDR3, as DNA: TGTGCCAGCAGCAACCCCGGGACAGGGTTCCACGAGCAGTACTTC. It encodes CASSNPGTGFHEQYF.

The gene calls are TRBV19 and TRBJ2-3, with D hard to call. Germline V lookup: CDR1 LNHDA, CDR2 SQIVND (reference sequence). V was clipped by 2 bases and J by 3 bases, with 3 bases between them. The CDR3 contains 12 residues. The CDR3 DNA follows: TGTGCCAGTAGTATATCGACAGATACGCAGTATTTT. Translated, it gives CASSISTDTQYF.